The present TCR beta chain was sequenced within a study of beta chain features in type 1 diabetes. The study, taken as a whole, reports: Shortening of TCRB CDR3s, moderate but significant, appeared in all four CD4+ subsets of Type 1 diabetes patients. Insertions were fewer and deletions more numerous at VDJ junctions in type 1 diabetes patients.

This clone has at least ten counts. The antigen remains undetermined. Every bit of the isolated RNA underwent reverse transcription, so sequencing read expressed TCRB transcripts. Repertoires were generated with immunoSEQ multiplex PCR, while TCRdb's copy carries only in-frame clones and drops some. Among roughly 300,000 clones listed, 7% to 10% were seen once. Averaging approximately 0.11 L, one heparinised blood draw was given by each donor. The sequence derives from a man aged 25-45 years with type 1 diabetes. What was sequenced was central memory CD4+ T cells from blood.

The CDR3 region has the DNA TGTGCCATCAGTCTAGGACAGGGGGCTAGCGAGCAGTACTTC. This sequence encodes CAISLGQGASEQYF. The chain joins TRBV10-3 to TRBJ2-7; 11 nucleotides match TRBD1. The CDR3 has 14 amino acids. V lost 5 bases, J lost 6 bases, and 6 bases stayed unmatched. Germline V gives CDR1 ENHRY, CDR2 SYGVKD.